These 21 T cell receptor beta chains were all obtained from the same sample, sequenced in a study of blood T cells in healthy people across ages. Then a second PCR, running roughly 7 to 11 cycles, was carried out with a sample-barcoded 5' primer and a J-beta primer mix. TCRdb re-called the 5' RACE reads through MiXCR, storing one row per CDR3 protein. The profile shows around 1,600,000 distinct CDR3 sequences, less than 45% of them singletons. The sample was blood. The receptors originated from a woman aged 18-29 years in good health.

This clonotype has just a few counts. The chain joins TRBV20-1 to TRBJ2-1; D remains ambiguous. Germline V gene sequence: CDR1 DFQATT, CDR2 SNEGSKA (reference sequence). The CDR3 runs 11 residues. V lost 6 bases and J lost 8, with 11 bases in between. The DNA of the CDR3 is TGCAGTGCCCTCCACCCTTATGAGCAGTTCTTC. This gives the protein CSALHPYEQFF.

This rearrangement joins TRBV5-5 to TRBJ2-7; 8 nucleotides align to TRBD2. The CDR3 contains 17 residues. Germline V gives CDR1 SGHKS, CDR2 YYEKEE (reference sequence). J was trimmed by 1 base and V by 1 base; bases with no gene match: 10. DNA for the CDR3: TGTGCCAGCAGCTTGACCCTCCTAGCGGGTCTATCCTACGAGCAGTACTTC. Its protein is CASSLTLLAGLSYEQYF.

This rearrangement joins TRBV6-2 or TRBV6-3 to TRBJ2-1, with TRBD1 matching over 8 bases. V dropped 6 bases and J dropped 1; count of bases not matched to a gene: 5. The CDR3 runs to 15 residues. Germline lookup yields CDR1 MNHEY and CDR2 SVGEGT. The DNA of the CDR3 is TGTGCCAGCAGGAGGAGACAGGGGTCCTACAATGAGCAGTTCTTC. Encoded protein: CASRRRQGSYNEQFF.

The rearrangement uses TRBV2 and TRBJ2-1, with 12 bases fitting TRBD2. Looked up from germline, CDR1 is SNHLY and CDR2 is FYNNEI. The CDR3 loop spans 16 amino acids. J gave up 4 bases and V 7 bases, and 8 bases lay outside the gene matches. The CDR3 nucleotides are TGTGCCAGCATTCTAGCGGGGGGGCGGCCGTACAATGAGCAGTTCTTC. Protein product: CASILAGGRPYNEQFF.

The rearrangement joins TRBV6-5 to TRBJ1-1; D might be TRBD1 (6 bases). Per germline, CDR1 MNHEY and CDR2 SVGAGI. Trimming left V 0 bases short and J 5 bases short, with 13 bases between. The CDR3 spans 15 residues. CDR3 in DNA: TGTGCCAGCAGTTACTCGGGGGCAGGGTCAACTGAAGCTTTCTTT. Protein sequence: CASSYSGAGSTEAFF.

This clonotype was counted only a few times. The V call is TRBV10-3, the J call TRBJ2-5; D gene uncertain. The J call may be mistaken, given a closer DNA end match to TRBJ2-7. This CDR3 has 12 residues. Germline CDR1 is ENHRY and CDR2 is SYGVKD. The CDR3 DNA is TGTGCCATCAGTGAGAGGTCCCGCGAGCAGTACTTC. It encodes CAISERSREQYF.

Only a few counts were recorded for this clonotype. The gene calls are TRBV6-1 and TRBJ2-4; D perhaps matches TRBD2 (5 bases). The length of the CDR3 is 15 residues. CDR1 is MNHNS, CDR2 SASEGT, per germline. Trimming cost V 2 bases and J 2 bases, with 10 bases left between them. The CDR3 loop reads CASSETPGSKNIQYF. The CDR3 coding sequence is TGTGCCAGCAGTGAAACACCGGGGTCCAAAAACATTCAGTACTTC.

J is TRBJ2-1 and V is TRBV29-1, with TRBD2 identical over 8 bases. TRBJ2-7 explains the end of the DNA better; the J call may be wrong. The CDR3 has 14 residues. Looked up from germline, CDR1 is SQVTM and CDR2 is ANQGSEA. Here the CDR3 reads CSVGGDNSYNEQYF. CDR3 DNA sequence: TGCAGCGTCGGGGGGGACAACTCCTACAATGAGCAGTACTTC.

This rearrangement joins TRBV20-1 to TRBJ2-7; TRBD2 agrees at 8 bases. Germline V gene lookup returns CDR1 DFQATT and CDR2 SNEGSKA (reference sequence). The CDR3 is 14 residues long. J gave up 7 bases and V 3 bases, and 11 bases lay outside the gene matches. DNA of the CDR3: TGCAGTGCTAGCGGAGCGGGAGTAGGTAATGAGCAGTACTTC. Protein: CSASGAGVGNEQYF.

This clonotype was seen more than once but under ten times. The rearrangement uses TRBV4-3 and TRBJ2-7; D unclear. V shed 11 bases and J shed 2 bases, with 7 bases lying between them. CDR1 and CDR2 from the germline V gene are LGHNA and YSLEER. The CDR3 runs to 10 residues. The CDR3 bases are TGCGCCCGCGAACCCTACGAGCAGTACTTC. Its protein product is CAREPYEQYF.

This clonotype was detected a few times. V is TRBV20-1 and J is TRBJ2-7, with a weak D call TRBD2 (6 bases). Germline CDR1 reads DFQATT; CDR2 reads SNEGSKA (reference sequence). V was clipped by 0 bases and J by 4 bases, with 13 bases between them. This CDR3 is built from 14 residues. The CDR3 bases are TGCAGTGCTAGAGAAGGAGGGCTTGGGTACGAGCAGTACTTC. This translates into CSAREGGLGYEQYF.

The genes are TRBV7-3 and TRBJ2-5; TRBD1 aligns across 10 bases. Germline CDR1 SGHTA, CDR2 FQGTGA. This CDR3 region has 15 residues. The trim removed 3 bases at V and 11 bases at J, leaving 12 bases unmatched. The CDR3 nucleotides read TGTGCCAGCAGCTTCGACAGGGGGCGATCCAATGAGCAGTACTTC. It specifies CASSFDRGRSNEQYF.

This clonotype was observed a few times. V is TRBV5-1 and J is TRBJ1-1; tentative D call: TRBD1 (6 bases). CDR1 SGHRS and CDR2 YFSETQ come from the germline V gene. The length of the CDR3 is 14 residues. V shed 0 bases and J shed 4 bases, with 10 bases lying between them. The CDR3 loop is CASSLEGEATEAFF. The CDR3 DNA reads TGCGCCAGCAGCTTGGAGGGGGAGGCCACTGAAGCTTTCTTT.

The chain carries TRBV20-1 and TRBJ2-1, with 8 positions matching TRBD2. The DNA matches TRBJ2-7 better at its end, which makes the J call doubtful. CDR1 and CDR2 (germline): DFQATT, SNEGSKA (reference sequence). This CDR3 comprises 15 residues. CDR3 sequence: CSAIGSGGSYNEQYF. The CDR3 DNA reads TGCAGTGCTATCGGAAGCGGGGGCTCCTACAATGAGCAGTACTTC.

This clonotype was detected a few times. V and J are TRBV4-3 and TRBJ2-7; 9 bases agree with TRBD2. This CDR3 spans 16 amino acids. Germline V gene data show CDR1 as LGHNA and CDR2 as YSLEER. V gave up 0 bases and J gave up 2 bases; unmatched junction bases: 5. The CDR3 region has the DNA TGCGCCAGCAGCCAAGATTTGACTAGCGGAGCCTACGAGCAGTACTTC. It yields the protein CASSQDLTSGAYEQYF.

This clonotype was counted between two and nine times. The V gene is TRBV20-1, the J gene TRBJ2-1; 11 bases agree with TRBD2. This CDR3 comprises 15 residues. Germline V CDR1 and CDR2: DFQATT, SNEGSKA (reference sequence). V dropped 6 bases and J dropped 7; count of bases not matched to a gene: 11. CDR3 sequence: CSAVQLAGVLNEQFF. Written as DNA, the CDR3 is TGCAGTGCCGTCCAACTAGCGGGAGTTCTGAATGAGCAGTTCTTC.

With regard to this clonotype: A much larger clone differs from this one at a single base, so this may be a read error. The chain couples TRBV20-1 to TRBJ1-6; 10 bases line up with TRBD1. Germline V gives CDR1 DFQATT, CDR2 SNEGSKA (reference sequence). This CDR3 is built from 15 residues. The CDR3 loop reads CSASEGDRGNSPPHF. The CDR3 DNA reads as TGCAGTGCCTCCGAAGGGGACAGGGGTAATTCACCCCCCCACTTT.

The chain uses TRBV20-1 and TRBJ1-2, with 7 bases aligning to TRBD1. This CDR3 region has 15 residues. Trimming at V came to 5 bases and at J to 5 bases, leaving 14 bases not matched to a gene. CDR1 and CDR2 (germline): DFQATT, SNEGSKA (reference sequence). CDR3 loop: CSAQQHRGVGYGYTF. The CDR3, as DNA: TGCAGTGCTCAACAACACAGGGGTGTCGGATATGGCTACACCTTC.

V is TRBV6-1 and J is TRBJ1-5; possibly TRBD1 for D (6 bases). The V end lost 1 base, the J end lost 7 bases, and 14 bases lay between the germline ends. Germline CDR1 is MNHNS and CDR2 is SASEGT. The length of the CDR3 is 15 residues. CDR3 region: CASSEDRVLGQPQHF. CDR3 in DNA: TGTGCCAGCAGTGAAGACAGGGTACTGGGCCAGCCCCAGCATTTT.

This clonotype was seen just once. V gene TRBV4-3 combines with J gene TRBJ1-2; D perhaps matches TRBD1 (6 bases). V lost 0 bases and J 5 bases, leaving 19 bases between the germline ends. Germline loops: CDR1 LGHNA, CDR2 YSLEER. The CDR3 length is 17 residues. The CDR3 loop is CASSQDRRRRGDYGYTF. CDR3 DNA sequence: TGCGCCAGCAGCCAAGATAGGAGGAGGAGGGGGGATTATGGCTACACCTTC.

With regard to this clonotype: Given a much more abundant clone one base away, this may be a read error. This sequence joins TRBV20-1 and TRBJ2-5; D call uncertain. Germline lookup yields CDR1 DFQATT and CDR2 SNEGSKA (reference sequence). The CDR3 has 15 amino acids. Deletions cut 3 bases from V and 11 bases from J, with 25 bases between. The CDR3 reads CSARSQEREYNEQYF. CDR3 DNA sequence: TGCAGTGCTAGGAGCCAGGAGCGAGAATACAATGAGCAGTACTTC.